Listed below are T cell receptor beta chains from one sample, sequenced in a study of a mutant IDH1 vaccine in newly diagnosed glioma. TCRdb's copy holds only in-frame clones and misses some; the assay was immunoSEQ multiplex PCR. Of roughly 21,000 clones in the sample, 84% were seen once. Their specific antigens are unknown. The sequencing here drew on PBMCs, taken from a glioma patient whose treatment included an IDH1 peptide vaccine. The receptor source for this set is a man in his forties with glioma. The CDR3 runs from the conserved cysteine through the conserved F or W. Each record gives: J gene, V gene, D gene, clone size, CDR3 DNA, CDR3 protein. The D gene is left open where the match is weak. Some rows mark clone size as missing; the rest say once, few, many or name a class of expanded clone.

TRBJ2-5	TRBV5-4	-	-	TGTGCCAGCAGCTTGGGAGGCGGGCGAAGCACAGGAGAGACCCAGTACTTC	CASSLGGGRSTGETQYF
TRBJ2-7	TRBV10-3	TRBD1	-	TGTGCCATCAGTGAGGGACAGGGCGGTTTTCACTCCTACGAGCAGTACTTC	CAISEGQGGFHSYEQYF
TRBJ2-6	TRBV19	-	-	TGTGCCAGTAGTCCGGGACGGGCGGGCCCTGGGGCCAACGTCCTGACTTTC	CASSPGRAGPGANVLTF
TRBJ1-4	TRBV15	TRBD1	-	TGTGCCACCACCGAGTTTACAGGGGATAATGAAAAACTGTTTTTT	CATTEFTGDNEKLFF
TRBJ2-2	TRBV19	TRBD1	-	TGTGCCAGTGAGGGACCCGGGACAGGGAACGCCGGGGAGCTGTTTTTT	CASEGPGTGNAGELFF
TRBJ2-7	TRBV14	TRBD1	-	TGTGCCAGCAGCCGAATGGACAGGGCGCGCGACGAGCAGTACTTC	CASSRMDRARDEQYF
TRBJ2-2	TRBV25-1	-	-	TGTGCCACCAGAGCGGCAGCGAACACCGGGGAGCTGTTTTTT	CATRAAANTGELFF
TRBJ1-2	TRBV4-1	TRBD1	-	TGCGCCAGCAGCCAAGAGGGGGACAGGGGAATGGGCTACACCTTC	CASSQEGDRGMGYTF
TRBJ2-7	TRBV6-5	-	once	TGTGCCAGCGGGACTGAAATTTACGAGCAGTACTTC	CASGTEIYEQYF
TRBJ2-1	TRBV10-3	TRBD1	-	TGTGCCATCAGTGAACGACAGGGGGTGGAAAATGAGCAGTTCTTC	CAISERQGVENEQFF